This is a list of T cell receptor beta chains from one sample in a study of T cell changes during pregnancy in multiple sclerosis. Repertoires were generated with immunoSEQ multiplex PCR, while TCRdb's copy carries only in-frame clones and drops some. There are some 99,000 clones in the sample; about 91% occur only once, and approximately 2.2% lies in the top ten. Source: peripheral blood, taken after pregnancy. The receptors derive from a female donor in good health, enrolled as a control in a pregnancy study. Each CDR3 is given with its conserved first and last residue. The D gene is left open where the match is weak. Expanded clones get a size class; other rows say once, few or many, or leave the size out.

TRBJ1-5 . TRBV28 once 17 CASSLLEPAGNYQPQHF TGTGCCAGCAGTTTATTGGAGCCCGCCGGGAACTATCAGCCCCAGCATTTT
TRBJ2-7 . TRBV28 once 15 CASSFGGKDLYEQYF TGTGCCAGCAGTTTCGGGGGAAAGGATCTCTACGAGCAGTACTTC
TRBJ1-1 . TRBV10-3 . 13 CAISPTVGTEAFF TGTGCCATCAGCCCGACAGTTGGCACTGAAGCTTTCTTT
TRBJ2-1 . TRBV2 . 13 CASSGQGRDEQFF TGTGCCAGCAGTGGCCAGGGGAGAGACGAGCAGTTCTTC
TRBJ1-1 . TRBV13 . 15 CASSFGNGGNTEAFF TGTGCCAGCAGCTTCGGTAATGGGGGCAACACTGAAGCTTTCTTT
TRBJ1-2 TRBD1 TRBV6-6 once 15 CASSYSTGDGYGYTF TGTGCCAGCAGTTACTCGACAGGGGATGGCTATGGCTACACCTTC
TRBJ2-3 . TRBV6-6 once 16 CASSYSSWRGTDTQYF TGTGCCAGCAGTTACTCGTCTTGGCGGGGCACAGATACGCAGTATTTT
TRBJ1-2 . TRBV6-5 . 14 CASSYRSVDYGYTF TGTGCCAGCAGTTACAGGAGCGTCGATTATGGCTACACCTTC
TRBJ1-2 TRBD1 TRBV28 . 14 CASSGGGSGYGYTF TGTGCCAGCTCCGGAGGGGGCTCAGGATATGGCTACACCTTC
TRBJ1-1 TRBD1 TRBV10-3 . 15 CAISRMDRLNTEAFF TGTGCCATCAGTCGAATGGACAGGCTTAACACTGAAGCTTTCTTT
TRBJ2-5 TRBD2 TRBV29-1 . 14 CSARLAGSQETQYF TGCAGCGCCCGACTAGCGGGATCTCAAGAGACCCAGTACTTC
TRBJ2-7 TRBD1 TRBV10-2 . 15 CASSHRQGGSYEQYF TGCGCCAGCAGTCATAGACAGGGTGGATCCTACGAGCAGTACTTC
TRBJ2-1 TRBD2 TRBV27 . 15 CASTLGIAGSKKQFF TGTGCCAGCACCCTGGGAATAGCGGGGAGTAAGAAGCAGTTCTTC
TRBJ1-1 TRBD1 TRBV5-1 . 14 CASSLGTGGREAFF TGCGCCAGCAGCTTGGGGACAGGGGGCCGTGAAGCTTTCTTT
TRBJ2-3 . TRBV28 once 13 CASSARVLDTQYF TGTGCCAGCAGTGCCAGGGTACTAGATACGCAGTATTTT
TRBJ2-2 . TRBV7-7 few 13 CASSVQGTGELFF TGTGCTAGCAGCGTACAGGGAACCGGGGAGCTGTTTTTT
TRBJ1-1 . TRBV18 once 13 CASSSRGGTEAFF TGTGCCAGCTCATCCCGGGGGGGCACTGAAGCTTTCTTT
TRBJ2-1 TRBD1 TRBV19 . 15 CASSAGTEIAHEQFF TGTGCCAGTAGCGCCGGGACAGAGATCGCCCATGAGCAGTTCTTC
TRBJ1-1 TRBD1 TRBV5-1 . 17 CASSNGQGVSRNTEAFF TGCGCCAGCAGCAACGGACAGGGGGTTAGTAGGAACACTGAAGCTTTCTTT
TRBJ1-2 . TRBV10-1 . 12 CASSEWRDGYTF TGCGCCAGCAGTGAGTGGAGGGATGGCTACACCTTC
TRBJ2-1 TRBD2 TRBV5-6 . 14 CASSLRGGGNEQFF TGTGCCAGCAGCTTACGCGGGGGGGGTAATGAGCAGTTCTTC
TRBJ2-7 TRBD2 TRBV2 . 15 CASSDRRGASYEQYF TGTGCCAGCAGTGACCGGCGGGGGGCCTCCTACGAGCAGTACTTC
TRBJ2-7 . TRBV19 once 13 CARFPGFSYEQYF TGTGCCAGATTCCCAGGGTTCTCCTACGAGCAGTACTTC
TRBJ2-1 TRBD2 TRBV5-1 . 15 CASSSGEGRFNEQFF TGCGCCAGCAGCTCGGGGGAGGGCCGGTTCAATGAGCAGTTCTTC
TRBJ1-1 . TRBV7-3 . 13 CASSFGGKTEAFF TGTGCCAGCAGCTTTGGCGGGAAAACTGAAGCTTTCTTT
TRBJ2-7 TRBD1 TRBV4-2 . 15 CASSQPGQVLYEQYF TGTGCCAGCAGCCAACCGGGACAGGTACTCTACGAGCAGTACTTC
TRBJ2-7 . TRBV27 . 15 CASSLSGQNSYEQYF TGTGCCAGCAGTTTATCCGGACAAAACTCCTACGAGCAGTACTTC
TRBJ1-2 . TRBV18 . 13 CASSPSLQNGYTF TGTGCCAGCTCACCATCGTTACAGAATGGCTACACCTTC
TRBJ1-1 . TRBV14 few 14 CASSRYTGGTEAFF TGTGCCAGCAGCCGGTATACGGGGGGCACTGAAGCTTTCTTT
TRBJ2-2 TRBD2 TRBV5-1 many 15 CASKALAGVGGELFF TGCGCCAGCAAGGCCCTAGCGGGAGTTGGCGGGGAGCTGTTTTTT
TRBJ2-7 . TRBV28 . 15 CASSFRHTPSYEQYF TGTGCCAGCAGTTTCCGACATACCCCCTCCTACGAGCAGTACTTC
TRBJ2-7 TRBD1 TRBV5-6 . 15 CASRGRQGVSFEQYF TGTGCCAGCAGGGGCCGACAGGGAGTAAGTTTCGAGCAGTACTTC
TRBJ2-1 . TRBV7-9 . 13 CASSRRVLYEQFF TGTGCCAGCAGCCGCAGGGTATTGTATGAGCAGTTCTTC
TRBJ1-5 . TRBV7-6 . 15 CASSPGHLMGQPQHF TGTGCCAGCAGCCCCGGACACCTAATGGGTCAGCCCCAGCATTTT
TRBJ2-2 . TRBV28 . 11 CASSEPGELFF TGTGCCAGCAGTGAGCCCGGGGAGCTGTTTTTT
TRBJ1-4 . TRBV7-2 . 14 CASSLVVPPEKLFF TGTGCCAGCAGCTTAGTAGTTCCCCCTGAAAAACTGTTTTTT
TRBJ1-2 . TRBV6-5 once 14 CASSETQGLYGYTF TGTGCCAGCAGTGAAACCCAGGGGCTTTACGGCTACACCTTC
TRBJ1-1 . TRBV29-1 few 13 CSVEGHQGTEAFF TGCAGCGTGGAAGGCCACCAGGGCACTGAAGCTTTCTTT
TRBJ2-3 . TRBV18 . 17 CAGSPLLLDRDTDTQYF TGTGCCGGCTCACCGCTCTTACTAGATAGGGACACAGATACGCAGTATTTT
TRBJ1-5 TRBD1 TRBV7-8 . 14 CASSLYRGGQSQHF TGTGCCAGCAGCTTGTACAGGGGGGGCCAGTCCCAGCATTTT
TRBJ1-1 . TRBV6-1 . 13 CASSRGMNTEAFF TGTGCCAGCAGTAGAGGGATGAACACTGAAGCTTTCTTT
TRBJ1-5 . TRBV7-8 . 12 CASAHKNQPQHF TGTGCCAGCGCCCACAAGAATCAGCCCCAGCATTTT